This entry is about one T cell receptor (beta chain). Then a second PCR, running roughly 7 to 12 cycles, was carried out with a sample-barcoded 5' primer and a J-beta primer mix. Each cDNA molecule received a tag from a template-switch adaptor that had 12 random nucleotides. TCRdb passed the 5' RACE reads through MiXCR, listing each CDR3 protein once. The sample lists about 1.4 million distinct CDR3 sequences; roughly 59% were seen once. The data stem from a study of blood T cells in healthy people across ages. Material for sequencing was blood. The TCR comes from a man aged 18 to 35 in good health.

In nucleotides, the CDR3 is TGTGCCAGTAACACTGCCTCCTACGAGCAGTACTTC. Translating gives CASNTASYEQYF. The chain carries TRBV6-2 or TRBV6-3 and TRBJ2-7; D call uncertain. Per germline, CDR1 MNHEY and CDR2 SVGEGT. The CDR3 sequence is 12 residues long. V lost 9 bases, J lost 0 bases, and 9 bases lay in between.